The clone carrying this T cell receptor beta chain has a single count. This entry belongs to a study of cytomegalovirus exposure and HLA in healthy donors. The CDR3 is 13 amino acids. Germline CDR1 reads SEHNR; CDR2 reads FQNEAQ (reference sequence). Germline trimming cut 0 bases from V and 5 bases from J; bases unmatched to any gene: 0. PCR was performed using 60 Vbeta and 13 Jbeta primers. Some clones are missing from TCRdb's copy, which holds only in-frame ones; the method was immunoSEQ multiplex PCR. The sample contains just under 95,000 clones, around four fifths of which appear only once. This receptor was obtained from a woman in her late teens or twenties in good health and CMV-seropositive. This sequence joins TRBV7-9 and TRBJ2-5; 7 bases map to TRBD1. Sequenced material: PBMCs. CDR3 sequence (DNA): TGTGCCAGCAGCTTAGCAGGGGGCGAGACCCAGTACTTC. Protein: CASSLAGGETQYF.